A single sample gave rise to the 27 T cell receptor beta chains below, sequenced in a study of blood T cells in healthy people across ages. Through a sample-barcoded 5' primer and a J-beta primer mix, a second PCR was run for about 6 to 11 cycles. TCRdb independently ran MiXCR on the 5' RACE reads; one entry per CDR3 protein. This sample has hundreds of thousands of distinct CDR3 sequences; about 42% occur once, and the top ten carry around 18%. The source material was blood. These TCRs come from a man aged 60 to 75 in good health.

This clonotype was seen more than once but under ten times. This chain uses TRBV7-9 with TRBJ1-2; 10 bases are shared with TRBD1. The V gene end was trimmed by 5 bases and the J gene end by 7 bases; junction bases not matched to a gene: 19. The CDR3 is 18 amino acids. Germline loops: CDR1 SEHNR, CDR2 FQNEAQ (reference sequence). CDR3 in DNA: TGTGCCAGCAGCACCCGGACAGGGGGTAACTACGGTGTCGGTGGCTACACCTTC. Its translation: CASSTRTGGNYGVGGYTF.

A few counts support this clonotype. The chain combines TRBV7-9 with TRBJ2-1; 12 nucleotides match TRBD2. With V trimmed by 5 bases and J by 6 bases, 8 bases remained unmatched. This CDR3 region has 16 residues. Germline V gene lookup returns CDR1 SEHNR and CDR2 FQNEAQ (reference sequence). This chain's CDR3 is CASSEPSGGALNEQFF. The CDR3 nucleotides are TGTGCCAGCAGCGAACCTAGCGGGGGGGCACTCAATGAGCAGTTCTTC.

The genes are TRBV20-1 and TRBJ2-6, with 7 bases identical to TRBD1. V trimming: 5 bases; J trimming: 2 bases; junction bases outside the gene matches: 3. The germline gives CDR1 DFQATT, CDR2 SNEGSKA (reference sequence). This CDR3 has 14 amino acids. The CDR3 loop is CSASQGAGANVLTF. CDR3 bases: TGCAGTGCTTCCCAGGGGGCTGGGGCCAACGTCCTGACTTTC.

This clonotype was detected only a few times. The V call is TRBV29-1, the J call TRBJ2-7; D may be TRBD2 (5 bases). Germline V gives CDR1 SQVTM, CDR2 ANQGSEA. CDR3 length: 13 amino acids. V lost 5 bases, J lost 4 bases, and 15 bases lay in between. The CDR3 nucleotides read TGCAGCGTTTCAACGGGGATTGATTACGAGCAGTACTTC. This gives the protein CSVSTGIDYEQYF.

J is TRBJ2-1 and V is TRBV29-1; weak D call: TRBD2 (6 bases). V was pared by 8 bases and J by 0 bases, with 11 bases between. The CDR3 runs to 13 residues. Germline assignment: CDR1 SQVTM and CDR2 ANQGSEA. DNA for the CDR3: TGCAGCTCTCGGGGGAGCTCCTACAATGAGCAGTTCTTC. Amino acids: CSSRGSSYNEQFF.

A single count supports this clonotype. The V gene is TRBV4-3, the J gene TRBJ1-2; weak D call: TRBD1 (5 bases). This CDR3 contains 15 residues. Germline assignment: CDR1 LGHNA and CDR2 YSLEER. The V gene lost 0 bases and the J gene lost 2 bases, with 10 bases spanning the gap. CDR3 residues: CASSQDAQENYGYTF. CDR3 nucleotide sequence: TGCGCCAGCAGCCAAGATGCACAGGAAAACTATGGCTACACCTTC.

This clonotype has a handful of counts. The V call is TRBV6-1, the J call TRBJ2-5; D gene unclear. CDR1 and CDR2 from the germline V gene are MNHNS and SASEGT. The V gene lost 6 bases and the J gene lost 3 bases, with 14 bases spanning the gap. This CDR3 contains 14 residues. DNA for the CDR3: TGTGCCAGCAGCTTGTTGGACGGCGAAGAGACCCAGTACTTC. Protein sequence: CASSLLDGEETQYF.

The gene calls are TRBV27 and TRBJ2-2, with D hard to call. The germline V gene encodes CDR1 MNHEY and CDR2 SMNVEV (reference sequence). Trimming stripped 2 bases from V and 4 bases from J, with 8 bases between. CDR3 length: 14 amino acids. The CDR3 DNA is TGTGCCAGCAGTTTAAGCAGGATCACCGGGGAGCTGTTTTTT. Protein sequence: CASSLSRITGELFF.

This clonotype was observed at least ten times. V usage is TRBV2 and J usage is TRBJ2-6; the D gene is possibly TRBD1 (5 bases). The CDR3 is made up of 15 amino acids. The germline CDR1 and CDR2 sequences are SNHLY and FYNNEI. V dropped 6 bases and J dropped 2 bases, with 11 bases sitting between them. The CDR3 protein is CASRRQSTGANVLTF. The CDR3 DNA reads TGTGCCAGCAGGCGACAGTCCACTGGGGCCAACGTCCTGACTTTC.

The gene calls are TRBV14 and TRBJ1-2, with 9 bases aligning to TRBD1. The J segment lost 8 bases and the V segment lost 2 bases, leaving 3 bases of the junction unmatched. Germline V gene sequence: CDR1 SGHDN, CDR2 FVKESK. This CDR3 has 13 amino acids. This CDR3 is CASSQNRGHGYTF. In nucleotides, the CDR3 is TGTGCCAGCAGCCAAAACAGGGGGCACGGCTACACCTTC.

This clonotype was observed many times. The chain joins TRBV20-1 to TRBJ1-4; 7 nucleotides match TRBD1. V gave up 6 bases and J gave up 8 bases; unmatched junction bases: 12. This CDR3 has 14 residues. CDR1 is DFQATT and CDR2 is SNEGSKA in the germline V gene (reference sequence). The chain's CDR3 is CSASTGAFYEKLFF. The CDR3 nucleotides are TGCAGTGCGAGTACAGGGGCGTTTTACGAAAAACTGTTTTTT.

The chain recombines TRBV27 with TRBJ2-1; D possibly corresponds to TRBD1 (5 bases). Germline assignment: CDR1 MNHEY and CDR2 SMNVEV (reference sequence). Trimming removed 2 bases from V and 8 bases from J, with 13 bases in between. The CDR3 is 14 residues long. CDR3 bases: TGTGCCAGCAGTTTAGGGTCAGGGATGTATGAGCAGTTCTTC. Its translation is CASSLGSGMYEQFF.

The chain uses TRBV3-1 and TRBJ2-1, with 9 bases aligning to TRBD2. Germline V gene data show CDR1 as LGHDT and CDR2 as YNNKEL (reference sequence). Losses at the gene ends were 6 bases for V and 9 bases for J; bases not matched to a gene: 12. This CDR3 is built from 15 residues. The CDR3 DNA reads TGTGCCAGCAGTTATAGCGGGGGTGTGGTACGTGAGCAGTTCTTC. Amino acid sequence: CASSYSGGVVREQFF.

The chain links TRBV30 to TRBJ2-2, with 12 bases identical to TRBD2. This CDR3 has 15 residues. V dropped 4 bases and J dropped 7; count of bases not matched to a gene: 7. Germline assignment: CDR1 GTSNPN and CDR2 SVGIG (reference sequence). CDR3 bases: TGTGCCTGGAATTCACCGGGACTAGCGGGCGGGGAGCTGTTTTTT. Translating gives CAWNSPGLAGGELFF.

The rearrangement links TRBV7-2 to TRBJ2-7; possibly TRBD1 or TRBD2 for D (6 bases each). The CDR3 is 15 residues long. The V and J ends lost 1 base and 2 bases respectively, with 12 bases between them. Germline CDR1 reads SGHTA; CDR2 reads FQGNSA. CDR3 loop: CASSLVSGAAYEQYF. Written as DNA, the CDR3 is TGTGCCAGCAGCTTAGTGTCGGGGGCGGCCTACGAGCAGTACTTC.

In regard to this clonotype: A read error may produce the germline difference seen at one junction end. The chain employs TRBV27 and TRBJ2-7; D tentatively fits TRBD1 or TRBD2 (5 bases each). Germline V gene data show CDR1 as MNHEY and CDR2 as SMNVEV (reference sequence). The CDR3 is 15 amino acids. In DNA, the CDR3 is TGTGCCGGCAGTTTGAGGGGTTTCAACTCCTACGAGCAGTACTTC. Protein: CAGSLRGFNSYEQYF.

V usage is TRBV6-2 or TRBV6-3 and J usage is TRBJ1-1, with 7 positions matching TRBD1. V gave up 6 bases and J gave up 3 bases; unmatched junction bases: 13. This CDR3 has 16 amino acids. Per germline, CDR1 MNHEY and CDR2 SVGEGT. CDR3 protein: CASRPTRQGGYTEAFF. In DNA form, the CDR3 reads TGTGCCAGCAGACCTACAAGACAGGGCGGTTACACTGAAGCTTTCTTT.

The chain carries TRBV20-1 and TRBJ2-3, with TRBD1 as a possible D gene (5 bases). Germline-derived CDR1 and CDR2 are DFQATT and SNEGSKA (reference sequence). Trimming pared 4 bases from V and 0 bases from J, leaving 20 bases between. The CDR3 consists of 17 residues. This CDR3 reads CSATHLWARASTDTQYF. CDR3 sequence (DNA): TGCAGTGCTACCCATCTTTGGGCCAGGGCTAGCACAGATACGCAGTATTTT.

The chain carries TRBV10-1 and TRBJ2-5; D is uncertain. V was shortened by 8 bases and J by 5 bases, with 6 bases between the two germline ends. CDR1 WNHNN and CDR2 SYGVQD come from the germline V gene (reference sequence). The CDR3 has 10 residues. Written as DNA, the CDR3 is TGCGCCAGCCCGAAGGAGACCCAGTACTTC. Amino acids: CASPKETQYF.

This clonotype has just a few counts. This could be a read error, since a much larger clone is one nucleotide away. The rearrangement joins TRBV11-2 to TRBJ2-3, with a possible D match to TRBD2 (6 bases). The CDR3 consists of 15 residues. V was trimmed by 5 bases and J by 2 bases, leaving 14 bases between them. Germline V gives CDR1 SGHAT, CDR2 FQNNGV. The CDR3 sequence: CASSNGGSYTDTQYF. The CDR3, as DNA: TGTGCCAGCAGCAACGGGGGATCCTACACAGATACGCAGTATTTT.

This clonotype was seen many times. The rearrangement links TRBV7-9 to TRBJ2-1; tentatively, D is TRBD1 or TRBD2 (5 bases each). The CDR3 loop spans 15 amino acids. Germline CDR1 is SEHNR and CDR2 is FQNEAQ (reference sequence). V gave up 4 bases and J gave up 7 bases, with 17 bases separating them. The CDR3 region is CASSSSGRRGNEQFF. The CDR3 nucleotides are TGTGCCAGCAGCTCGTCAGGGAGAAGAGGAAATGAGCAGTTCTTC.

The chain links TRBV10-3 to TRBJ2-5; 7 nucleotides line up with TRBD2. Trimming removed 0 bases from V and 11 bases from J; junction bases left unmatched: 15. The germline V gene has CDR1 ENHRY and CDR2 SYGVKD. The CDR3 is 16 residues long. CDR3 in amino acids: CAISESGGGCYNEQYF. Here the CDR3 DNA reads TGTGCCATCAGTGAGTCTGGGGGAGGGTGCTACAATGAGCAGTACTTC.

The genes are TRBV6-5 and TRBJ2-1, with 12 bases identical to TRBD1. With V trimmed by 5 bases and J by 7 bases, 6 bases remained unmatched. Germline V lookup: CDR1 MNHEY, CDR2 SVGAGI. CDR3 length: 15 residues. CDR3 sequence: CASSPGTGGRNEQFF. In DNA form, the CDR3 reads TGTGCCAGCAGTCCTGGGACAGGGGGCAGGAATGAGCAGTTCTTC.

This clonotype was counted only a few times. This chain uses TRBV29-1 with TRBJ1-2; D is unclear. Germline loops: CDR1 SQVTM, CDR2 ANQGSEA. This CDR3 has 12 residues. Trimming pared 4 bases from V and 6 bases from J, leaving 12 bases between. The CDR3, as DNA: TGCAGCGTTGGTGAATCTAGGGATGGCTACACCTTC. Protein sequence: CSVGESRDGYTF.

The chain is built from TRBV6-1 and TRBJ2-7; 11 bases are shared with TRBD2. CDR1 is MNHNS and CDR2 is SASEGT in the germline V gene. This CDR3 is 14 amino acids long. Trimming cost V 6 bases and J 7 bases; bases outside gene matches: 8. This CDR3 is CASSASGGTNEQYF. The CDR3 DNA reads TGTGCCAGCAGCGCTAGCGGGGGGACCAATGAGCAGTACTTC.

This clonotype was counted at least ten times. The J gene is TRBJ1-2, the V gene TRBV7-2; 7 bases are a match to TRBD1. The germline CDR1 and CDR2 sequences are SGHTA and FQGNSA. V dropped 5 bases and J dropped 8; count of bases not matched to a gene: 8. CDR3 size: 13 residues. The CDR3 sequence is CASSADRVKGYTF. The CDR3 coding sequence is TGTGCCAGCAGCGCCGACAGGGTGAAGGGCTACACCTTC.

The rearrangement joins TRBV6-2 or TRBV6-3 to TRBJ2-1; D gene ambiguous. The CDR3 extends over 13 amino acids. The V and J ends lost 5 bases and 2 bases respectively, with 7 bases between them. From germline, CDR1 is MNHEY and CDR2 SVGEGT. CDR3 DNA: TGTGCCAGCAGTGTCCTACCCTACAATGAGCAGTTCTTC. Amino acid sequence: CASSVLPYNEQFF.